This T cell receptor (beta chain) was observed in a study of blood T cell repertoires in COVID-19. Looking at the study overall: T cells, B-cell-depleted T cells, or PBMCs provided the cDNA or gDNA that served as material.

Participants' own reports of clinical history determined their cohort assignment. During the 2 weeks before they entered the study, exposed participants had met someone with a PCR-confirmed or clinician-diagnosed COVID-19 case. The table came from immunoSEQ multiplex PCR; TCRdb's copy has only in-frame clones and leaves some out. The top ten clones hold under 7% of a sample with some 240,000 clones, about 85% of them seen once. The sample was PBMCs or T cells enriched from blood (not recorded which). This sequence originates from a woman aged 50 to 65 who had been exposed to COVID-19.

The CDR3 spells CSVSGTGPNSPLHF. In DNA, the CDR3 is TGCAGCGTCTCCGGGACAGGGCCCAATTCACCCCTCCACTTT. This chain uses TRBV29-1 with TRBJ1-6, with 9 bases matching TRBD1. V shed 6 bases and J 7 bases; nucleotides not matched to a gene: 7. There are 14 residues in the CDR3. Germline lookup yields CDR1 SQVTM and CDR2 ANQGSEA.